Each of the 13 T cell receptor beta chains below was sequenced from the same sample in a study of blood T cell repertoires in COVID-19. Clones were sequenced by immunoSEQ multiplex PCR, and TCRdb holds only the in-frame ones, with some missing. Of about 67,000 clones in the sample, 79% were seen once. Sequenced sample: peripheral blood. Receptors were obtained from an older woman with acute or convalescent COVID-19.

This clone has just one count. The chain has TRBV4-1 and TRBJ2-7; D is ambiguous. The CDR3 has 16 amino acids. The V gene lost 1 base and the J gene lost 0 bases, with 13 bases spanning the gap. Per germline, CDR1 MGHRA and CDR2 YSYEKL. The CDR3 sequence is CASSQAAVPTSYEQYF. The CDR3 DNA is TGCGCCAGCAGCCAAGCCGCGGTTCCGACCTCCTACGAGCAGTACTTC.

The chain recombines TRBV7-8 with TRBJ2-3, with 7 bases matching TRBD2. CDR3 length equals 15 residues. Trimming cost V 2 bases and J 1 base; bases outside gene matches: 3. Germline assignment: CDR1 SGHVS and CDR2 FQNEAQ. The CDR3 coding sequence is TGTGCCAGCAGCTTATGGGGGGGAGGCACAGATACGCAGTATTTT. Translated: CASSLWGGGTDTQYF.

CDR3 sequence: CASDGGGNYGYTF. The CDR3 nucleotides are TGTGCCAGCGATGGAGGGGGCAACTATGGCTACACCTTC. V usage is TRBV5-6 and J usage is TRBJ1-2, with 7 nucleotides matching TRBD1. The CDR3 is 13 residues long. Trimming took 7 bases from V and 2 from J; bases not matched to a gene: 5. Germline V gene lookup returns CDR1 SGHDT and CDR2 YYEEEE.

By its share, this clone is medium-sized. The rearrangement links TRBV30 to TRBJ1-6; TRBD1 is a possible D gene (6 bases). Trimming stripped 1 base from V and 10 bases from J, with 17 bases between. This CDR3 region has 15 residues. The V gene's germline CDR1 is GTSNPN and CDR2 SVGIG (reference sequence). As DNA, the CDR3 is TGTGCCTGGAGTGCGTTACAGGGAATTGGATCACCCCTCCACTTT. Amino acid sequence: CAWSALQGIGSPLHF. Variable domain in full (rest from reference TRBV30 and TRBJ1-6): SQTIHQWPATLVQPVGSPLSLECTVEGTSNPNLYWYRQAAGRGLQLLFYSVGIGQISSEVPQNLSASRPQDRQFILSSKKLLLSDSGFYLCAWSALQGIGSPLHFGNGTRLTVT.

V and J are TRBV28 and TRBJ1-1, with TRBD1 matching 10 bases. The J segment lost 6 bases and the V segment lost 6 bases, leaving 10 bases of the junction unmatched. The CDR3 is 15 amino acids. Germline V gene sequence: CDR1 MDHEN, CDR2 SYDVKM. In DNA, the CDR3 is TGTGCCAGCAGGGATATAGACAGGGGGCTGCCTGAAGCTTTCTTT. Protein product: CASRDIDRGLPEAFF.

The chain combines TRBV6-2 or TRBV6-3 with TRBJ1-2, with TRBD1 identical over 7 bases. Germline trimming cut 0 bases from V and 4 bases from J; bases unmatched to any gene: 2. Germline V gives CDR1 MNHEY, CDR2 SVGEGT. The CDR3 sequence is 14 residues long. CDR3 region: CASSYSGQVYGYTF. CDR3 nucleotide sequence: TGTGCCAGCAGTTACTCAGGACAGGTCTATGGCTACACCTTC.

This chain links TRBV7-3 with TRBJ2-3; 8 bases agree with TRBD2. Trimming took 4 bases from V and 2 from J; bases not matched to a gene: 5. CDR3 length: 15 residues. The germline gives CDR1 SGHTA, CDR2 FQGTGA. The CDR3 nucleotides read TGTGCCAGCAGCTCGAGTAGCGGGGACACAGATACGCAGTATTTT. This translates into CASSSSSGDTDTQYF.

The chain employs TRBV7-2 and TRBJ1-6; TRBD1 matches at 10 bases. After removal of 5 bases from V and 9 bases from J, the junction contained 7 bases not matched to a gene. The germline V gene has CDR1 SGHTA and CDR2 FQGNSA. The CDR3 contains 15 residues. This CDR3 is CASSPGQGTPSPLHF. DNA of the CDR3: TGTGCCAGCAGCCCGGGACAGGGGACCCCTTCACCCCTCCACTTT.

This clone was seen a single time. This chain joins TRBV28 and TRBJ2-1; 11 bases are shared with TRBD2. J gave up 7 bases and V 5 bases, and 7 bases lay outside the gene matches. This CDR3 has 15 amino acids. The V gene's germline CDR1 is MDHEN and CDR2 SYDVKM. CDR3 in amino acids: CASSQGTSGGNEQFF. The DNA for the CDR3 is TGTGCCAGCAGTCAGGGGACTAGCGGAGGGAATGAGCAGTTCTTC.

The rearrangement uses TRBV27 and TRBJ2-3; D uncertain. V was cut by 6 bases and J by 0 bases, with 10 bases left in between. The CDR3 extends over 14 amino acids. Germline CDR1 is MNHEY and CDR2 is SMNVEV (reference sequence). CDR3 in DNA: TGTGCCAGCAGCCCCGGAGCTAGCACAGATACGCAGTATTTT. Translation gives CASSPGASTDTQYF.

The rearrangement links TRBV5-6 to TRBJ1-2, with unresolved D. With 5 bases removed from V and 4 bases from J, the gap between germline ends came to 12 bases. CDR1 is SGHDT and CDR2 is YYEEEE in the germline V gene. There are 13 residues in the CDR3. DNA for the CDR3: TGTGCCAGCAGGTCTTCTGAGGGCTATGGCTACACCTTC. Translation gives CASRSSEGYGYTF.

The V and J genes are TRBV18 and TRBJ2-1; 10 nucleotides agree with TRBD1. This CDR3 has 15 amino acids. With 5 bases clipped from V and 2 bases from J, the junction kept 3 bases outside the gene matches. From germline, CDR1 is KGHSH and CDR2 LQKENI. CDR3: CASSEGTGAYNEQFF. As DNA, the CDR3 is TGTGCCAGCTCAGAGGGGACAGGGGCCTACAATGAGCAGTTCTTC.

The chain employs TRBV4-3 and TRBJ1-6; D might be TRBD1 (5 bases). Looked up from germline, CDR1 is LGHNA and CDR2 is YSLEER. The CDR3 is 18 amino acids. V gave up 0 bases and J gave up 7 bases, with 19 bases separating them. CDR3 sequence reads: CASSQEPPQAGRNSPLHF. The CDR3 DNA follows: TGCGCCAGCAGCCAAGAACCCCCCCAGGCAGGGAGGAATTCACCCCTCCACTTT.